This T cell receptor (beta chain) was sequenced for a study of CD8 T cells in ankylosing spondylitis. As the method for making TCR beta libraries, quantitative 5'-RACE with molecular barcodes was used. TCRdb re-analysed the 5' RACE reads in MiXCR, keeping a single row per CDR3 protein. The sample contains tens of thousands of distinct CDR3 sequences, roughly 7.3% of which appear only once. General study points: A TCR beta motif of eight or nine highly homologous variants seemed to mark ankylosing spondylitis blood. In ankylosing spondylitis patients, matched synovial fluid reportedly showed significant enrichment of disease-linked clones.

This clonotype showed up many times. As yet, its antigen is unknown. The V gene end was trimmed by 4 bases and the J gene end by 7 bases; junction bases not matched to a gene: 9. Germline CDR1 and CDR2: SGHRS and YFSETQ. The CDR3 has 15 amino acids. This chain links TRBV5-1 with TRBJ1-1; 11 bases map to TRBD1. The sequencing input was blood, either unsorted or a sorted T cell fraction (not recorded which). The receptor's source is a female donor with ankylosing spondylitis or in good health (not recorded which). CDR3 bases: TGCGCCAGCAGCGACTGGACAGGGGGCGAAGTTGAAGCTTTCTTT. The encoded protein is CASSDWTGGEVEAFF. Together with reference TRBV5-1 and TRBJ1-1, the CDR3 gives the full variable domain: KAGVTQTPRYLIKTRGQQVTLSCSPISGHRSVSWYQQTPGQGLQFLFEYFSETQRNKGNFPGRFSGRQFSNSRSEMNVSTLELGDSALYLCASSDWTGGEVEAFFGQGTRLTVV.